This is a list of T cell receptor beta chains from one sample in a study of T cell responses to AZD1222 COVID-19 vaccine. This table comes from immunoSEQ multiplex PCR, and its TCRdb copy is limited to in-frame clones, with some not included. The sample has roughly 180,000 clones; around 90% are singletons. Source: peripheral blood, taken 28 days after the second AZD1222 dose. Receptors were obtained from an adult who received the AZD1222 COVID-19 vaccine. Both conserved end residues are part of each CDR3. The order of the fields is J gene, D gene, V gene, clone size, CDR3 DNA, CDR3 protein. The D gene is left open where the match is weak. Expanded clones are given a class, and other clones once, few, many or no size at all.

TRBJ1-2 - TRBV7-8 - TGTGCCAGCAGCCCCGGACCGTATGGCTACACCTTC CASSPGPYGYTF
TRBJ1-3 - TRBV30 once TGTGCCTGGAGGGGTTCTGGAAACACCATATATTTT CAWRGSGNTIYF
TRBJ2-3 TRBD2 TRBV7-2 - TGTGCCAGCAGCTCCGGGACTACTAGCACAGATACGCAGTATTTT CASSSGTTSTDTQYF
TRBJ1-2 - TRBV19 - TGTGCCAGTAGTCGTGAGGGGGTGGTATATGGCTACACCTTC CASSREGVVYGYTF
TRBJ2-1 - TRBV14 - TGTGCCAGCAGCCAAGATTGGGGCTACGACTACAATGAGCAGTTCTTC CASSQDWGYDYNEQFF
TRBJ2-1 TRBD2 TRBV20-1 - TGCAGTGCTGCTCCTAGCGGGGGAGCCTTCTTC CSAAPSGGAFF
TRBJ2-3 - TRBV20-1 - TGCAGTGCCAAAAAAAAAGATACGCAGTATTTT CSAKKKDTQYF
TRBJ2-3 - TRBV5-1 - TGCGCCAGCAGCCTCCCGGCAGGGGATTTCACAGATACGCAGTATTTT CASSLPAGDFTDTQYF
TRBJ1-1 - TRBV5-5 - TGTGCCAGCAGCTTGGTGGGACTCAAGAACACTGAAGCTTTCTTT CASSLVGLKNTEAFF
TRBJ1-2 - TRBV6-5 - TGTGCCAGCACCTCGGACTTCTATGGCTACACCTTC CASTSDFYGYTF
TRBJ1-6 TRBD1 TRBV6-1 - TGTGCCAGCAGTGAGCAGGGGGGTAATTCACCCCTCCACTTT CASSEQGGNSPLHF
TRBJ2-5 TRBD2 TRBV6-5 - TGTGCGACAGGACTAGCGGGGGGGCCGGGAGAGACCCAGTACTTC CATGLAGGPGETQYF
TRBJ2-1 TRBD1 TRBV10-3 once TGTGCCATCAGTGAGTCGAGGACAGGGCCCTCCTACAATGAGCAGTTCTTC CAISESRTGPSYNEQFF
TRBJ1-4 TRBD1 TRBV7-8 - TGTGCCAGCAGCCCTGCCCGACAGGGTGTGGATGAAAAACTGTTTTTT CASSPARQGVDEKLFF
TRBJ1-1 - TRBV3-1/TRBV3-2 - TGTGCCAGCAGCCCACAGGAGAACACTGAAGCTTTCTTT CASSPQENTEAFF
TRBJ1-4 TRBD1 TRBV6-6 - TGTGCCAGCAGCACACAGGGGGCGAATGAAAAACTGTTTTTT CASSTQGANEKLFF
TRBJ2-5 - TRBV5-1 - TGCGCCAGCAGCTTGGGTCTAGGGGGCCAAGAGACCCAGTACTTC CASSLGLGGQETQYF
TRBJ1-2 TRBD1 TRBV7-9 - TGTGCCAGCAGCCCCCGGGACAGTATAAACTATGGCTACACCTTC CASSPRDSINYGYTF
TRBJ1-1 - TRBV21-1 once TGTGCCAGCAGCATGGGCAGGGTAAACACTGAAGCTTTCTTT CASSMGRVNTEAFF
TRBJ2-7 - TRBV27 - TGTGCCAGCAGTTTGTTTCATACCGCCCCCGGACGGAAAACCTACGAGCAGTACTTC CASSLFHTAPGRKTYEQYF
TRBJ1-5 TRBD1 TRBV29-1 - TGCAGCGCAAGACAGGGGGGGGATCAGCCCCAGCATTTT CSARQGGDQPQHF
TRBJ2-3 TRBD1 TRBV24-1 once TGTGCCACCAGTGATCAGGGGGCCATTGCGCAGTATTTT CATSDQGAIAQYF
TRBJ1-1 - TRBV7-9 - TGTGCCAGCAGCGCGACAGGAGGTTACACTGAAGCTTTCTTT CASSATGGYTEAFF
TRBJ1-6 TRBD1 TRBV4-2 few TGTGCCAGCAGCCAAGATGGGGGGACAGGGGGCTCACCCCTCCACTTT CASSQDGGTGGSPLHF
TRBJ1-5 - TRBV25-1 once TGTGCCAGCAGCGCCCTGGGGGACTATCAGCCCCAGCATTTT CASSALGDYQPQHF
TRBJ2-7 - TRBV7-2 - TGTGCCAGCAGCCCTGCCAGCGAGCAGTACTTC CASSPASEQYF
TRBJ1-4 TRBD1 TRBV4-3 - TGCGCCAGCAGCCAAGATAGCAGGGGGCAAGAAAAACTGTTTTTT CASSQDSRGQEKLFF
TRBJ1-5 - TRBV21-1 once TGTGCCAGCAGCACCCGGACGGATCAGCCCCAGCATTTT CASSTRTDQPQHF
TRBJ1-2 - TRBV7-3 - TGTGCCAGCAGCCTAGGGCCGGCGGTTCGGGGCTACACCTTC CASSLGPAVRGYTF
TRBJ2-2 TRBD1 TRBV10-3 - TGTGCCATCAAGGGACAGGGGGAAGACGGGGAGCTGTTTTTT CAIKGQGEDGELFF
TRBJ1-3 - TRBV7-9 - TGTGCCACCTCCAAAGGAGTCGAAAACACCATATATTTT CATSKGVENTIYF
TRBJ1-1 - TRBV7-2 - TGTGCCAGCAGCCCACAGGGACCGAACACTGAAGCTTTCTTT CASSPQGPNTEAFF
TRBJ2-1 TRBD2 TRBV6-4 - TGTGCCAGCAGCCCGGGACTAGGAGGAGACAATGAGCAGTTCTTC CASSPGLGGDNEQFF
TRBJ1-1 - TRBV30 - TGTGCCTGGAGAACGATGAACACTGAAGCTTTCTTT CAWRTMNTEAFF
TRBJ1-2 - TRBV21-1 - TGTGCCAGCAGAGGGAGTCCGGATTTTTATGGCTACACCTTC CASRGSPDFYGYTF
TRBJ2-7 TRBD2 TRBV4-2 - TGTGCCAGCAGCCAAGATCGCGGGGGAGGCTCCTACGAGCAGTACTTC CASSQDRGGGSYEQYF
TRBJ2-3 - TRBV6-1 - TGTGCCAGCAGTGAAGGGGGTGGTACGCAGTATTTT CASSEGGGTQYF
TRBJ2-7 - TRBV7-9 - TGTGCCAGCAGTTTGGGTCAGTACGAGCAGTACTTC CASSLGQYEQYF
TRBJ1-1 - TRBV3-1/TRBV3-2 - TGTGCCAGCAGTCACAGGGCACGTACTATGAAGGACACTGAAGCTTTCTTT CASSHRARTMKDTEAFF
TRBJ1-6 - TRBV27 few TGTGCCAGCAGCCCCGGGGGGAATAATTCACCCCTCCACTTT CASSPGGNNSPLHF
TRBJ1-3 - TRBV7-8 - TGTGCCAGCAGCTTGGGCACAACTGGAAACACCATATATTTT CASSLGTTGNTIYF
TRBJ1-5 - TRBV27 once TGTGCCAGCAGTCCTCTGGACAGAGATCAGCCCCAGCATTTT CASSPLDRDQPQHF
TRBJ2-2 - TRBV7-2 - TGTGCCAGCAGCCAAAGGGGACCTACGAACACCGGGGAGCTGTTTTTT CASSQRGPTNTGELFF
TRBJ1-5 - TRBV24-1 few TGTGCCACTGGAGAGGCGGTGGGCAATCAGCCCCAGCATTTT CATGEAVGNQPQHF
TRBJ1-1 TRBD1 TRBV5-5 - TGTGCCAGCAGCTTGGTTGACCCGACAGGGTCTGAAGCTTTCTTT CASSLVDPTGSEAFF
TRBJ2-1 - TRBV4-2 - TGTGCCAGCAGCCAAGACTACAATGAGCAGTTCTTC CASSQDYNEQFF
TRBJ1-4 TRBD1 TRBV28 - TGTGCCAGCAGTCCCGGACAGGGGGCTAATGAAAAACTGTTTTTT CASSPGQGANEKLFF
TRBJ2-7 - TRBV7-9 - TGTGCCAGCAGCTTAGGGCCTGTCGAGCAGTACTTC CASSLGPVEQYF
TRBJ2-6 TRBD1 TRBV28 - TGTGCCAGCAGGAGACAGGGGGCTGGGGCCAACGTCCTGACTTTC CASRRQGAGANVLTF
TRBJ2-3 - TRBV4-3 - TGCGCCAGCAGCCACCCCCGGGACCCCCGAGTAGATACGCAGTATTTT CASSHPRDPRVDTQYF
TRBJ1-2 - TRBV2 - TGTGCCAGACGGGACGGAAACTATGGCTACACCTTC CARRDGNYGYTF
TRBJ2-7 - TRBV18 - TGTGCCAGCTCCCGGGCCAGGGAACATTCCTACGAGCAGTACTTC CASSRAREHSYEQYF
TRBJ2-1 TRBD2 TRBV29-1 once TGCAGCGTTGACAAAGCTAGCGGGTCGTTCTTC CSVDKASGSFF
TRBJ2-7 TRBD2 TRBV30 once TGTGCCGGGAGCGGGGCCCGACACGAGCAGTACTTC CAGSGARHEQYF
TRBJ2-3 - TRBV15 - TGTGCCACCAGCAGAGATCGGGTCAGGCAAGATACGCAGTATTTT CATSRDRVRQDTQYF
TRBJ1-2 - TRBV4-1 once TGCGCCAGCAGCCCTTCGGGCTATGGCTACACCTTC CASSPSGYGYTF
TRBJ2-3 - TRBV6-2/TRBV6-3 - TGTGCCAGCGGTTTAGAGGCCACTAGCACAGATACGCAGTATTTT CASGLEATSTDTQYF
TRBJ1-5 - TRBV21-1 - TGTGCCAGCAGCAAAGGACAGGGGGGACAGCCCCAGCATTTT CASSKGQGGQPQHF
TRBJ1-2 - TRBV7-9 - TGTGCCAGCAGGCGGATAGTGAGCGATGGCTACACCTTC CASRRIVSDGYTF
TRBJ2-5 TRBD1 TRBV11-2 - TGTGCCAGCAGCTTAGATCAACGAGACAGGGGAAAAGAGACCCAGTACTTC CASSLDQRDRGKETQYF